This T cell receptor beta chain was documented in a study of CD8+ T cells in alopecia areata. Whole-study context: In an open-label trial, patients got 5 to 10 mg tofacitinib twice daily. General study points: Lesional scalp displayed greater clonality than normal scalp, most notably in alopecia totalis/universalis. The study found that many expanded lesional clones persisted in scalp and blood during tofacitinib.

Germline values: CDR1 MDHEN, CDR2 SYDVKM. The CDR3 is 15 amino acids. Unmatched junction bases numbered 5, after V lost 6 bases and J lost 0 bases. As regards this clone: No antigen is known for it.

Documented treatment: oral pan-JAK inhibitor, 5-10 mg twice daily. CD4+ and CD8+ T cells were sorted from PBMCs stained for CD3, CD4 and CD8. It was cDNA, reverse transcribed from extracted RNA, that served as the sequencing template. Profiling relied on immunoSEQ multiplex PCR, and the TCRdb table lists in-frame clones only, not all of them. In the table there are some 200,000 clones, approximately 60% of which are singletons. The TCR originated in a human donor with alopecia areata. This chain joins TRBV28 and TRBJ2-3; 8 bases are shared with TRBD2. Sample: CD4+ T cells sorted from blood, taken at week 4, from a patient treated with tofacitinib. CDR3 sequence (DNA): TGTGCCAGCAGGGCTGGACTAGCTAGCACAGATACGCAGTATTTT. Translation gives CASRAGLASTDTQYF.